One sample yielded the 26 T cell receptor beta chains listed below, sequenced in a study of synovial regulatory T cells in juvenile arthritis. Only in-frame clones appear in the TCRdb table, and some are missing; sequencing was by immunoSEQ multiplex PCR. The sample data list about 2,300 clones. Synovial fluid was collected with matched peripheral blood from each patient with active arthritis. The sequencing sample was made of Treg cells from the synovium. The receptor set was obtained from a donor between 2 and 29 years old with juvenile idiopathic arthritis.

By frequency, this clone registers medium-sized. The CDR3 reads CASSSATGVAGLVFF. V gene TRBV7-3 combines with J gene TRBJ2-2; TCRdb indicates TRBD2, and absent DNA this call remains unverified. There are 15 residues in the CDR3. The DNA is not on file. From germline, CDR1 is SGHTA and CDR2 FQGTGA.

This clone counts as medium-sized by frequency. This chain joins TRBV2 and TRBJ2-7; the D call of TRBD2 rests on TCRdb alone, since no DNA is present to check it. Looked up from germline, CDR1 is SNHLY and CDR2 is FYNNEI. This CDR3 is built from 15 residues. The record lacks a DNA sequence. CDR3 sequence reads: CASTPGLAGLYEQYF.

This clone is deemed medium-sized by its frequency. V and J are TRBV6-5 and TRBJ2-3; TCRdb's D call, TRBD2, is unchecked because there is no DNA. CDR1 is MNHEY, CDR2 SVGAGI, per germline. This CDR3 is 13 amino acids long. DNA was not recorded. The CDR3 sequence is CASSTTSTDTQYF.

Measured by frequency, this clone is large. The rearrangement uses TRBV5-4 and TRBJ2-1; the D call of TRBD1 rests on TCRdb alone, since no DNA is present to check it. The CDR3 extends over 11 amino acids. This entry has no DNA. In germline, CDR1 is SGHNT, CDR2 YYREEE (reference sequence). CDR3 sequence: CAGARENEQFF.

Considering frequency, this clone is medium-sized (0.01 to 0.1%). The rearrangement uses TRBV5-4 and TRBJ2-7; lacking DNA, the TRBD1 call made by TCRdb goes unchecked. Germline V CDR1 and CDR2: SGHNT, YYREEE (reference sequence). The CDR3 spans 14 residues. DNA was not recorded. CDR3 region: CASSLGQRNYEQYF. Combining the CDR3 with reference TRBV5-4 and TRBJ2-7 gives the whole variable domain ETGVTQSPTHLIKTRGQQVTLRCSSQSGHNTVSWYQQALGQGPQFIFQYYREEENGRGNFPPRFSGLQFPNYSSELNVNALELDDSALYLCASSLGQRNYEQYFGPGTRLTVT.

By frequency, this clone registers medium-sized (0.01 to 0.1%). This rearrangement joins TRBV7-8 to TRBJ2-1; TCRdb names TRBD2, which stays unverified in the absence of DNA. The CDR3 is made up of 16 amino acids. No DNA was logged. Germline CDR1 and CDR2: SGHVS and FQNEAQ. This CDR3 is CASSLSLAHSHNEQFF. The full variable domain, its missing parts supplied by reference TRBV7-8 and TRBJ2-1, is GAGVSQSPRYKVAKRGQDVALRCDPISGHVSLFWYQQALGQGPEFLTYFQNEAQLDKSGLPSDRFFAERPEGSVSTLKIQRTQQEDSAVYLCASSLSLAHSHNEQFFGPGTRLTVL.

In terms of frequency, this clone is medium-sized (0.01 to 0.1%). The chain combines TRBV2 with TRBJ1-4. Germline CDR1 SNHLY, CDR2 FYNNEI. This CDR3 region has 13 residues. No DNA appears here. The CDR3 here is CASSEGGGEKLFF.

In terms of frequency, this clone is medium-sized. The chain uses TRBV5-1 and TRBJ2-3. CDR1 is SGHRS, CDR2 YFSETQ, per germline. This CDR3 comprises 12 residues. The DNA sequence is not available. The CDR3 sequence is CASSLDTDTQYF.

This clone is called medium-sized based on its frequency. This rearrangement joins TRBV5-6 to TRBJ1-3; the TCRdb call, TRBD1, lacks DNA for checking. Germline CDR1 is SGHDT and CDR2 is YYEEEE. This CDR3 is built from 16 residues. The entry carries no DNA sequence. The CDR3 here is CASEKGTGFSGNTIYF.

This clone ranks as medium-sized in terms of frequency. This sequence joins TRBV11-2 and TRBJ2-2; TCRdb names TRBD2, which stays unverified in the absence of DNA. Germline assignment: CDR1 SGHAT and CDR2 FQNNGV. The CDR3 consists of 15 residues. No nucleotide data were recorded. This CDR3 reads CASSPSGRSTGELFF.

This clone counts as medium-sized (0.01 to 0.1%) by frequency. The chain couples TRBV4-1 to TRBJ2-4; the TRBD1 assignment by TCRdb is unverifiable without DNA. Germline V lookup: CDR1 MGHRA, CDR2 YSYEKL. The CDR3 extends over 18 amino acids. Only the protein is on record. Here the CDR3 reads CASSQVQGTLLAKNIQYF.

By frequency, this clone is medium-sized. The V and J genes are TRBV2 and TRBJ1-4. In germline, CDR1 is SNHLY, CDR2 FYNNEI. This CDR3 is 14 amino acids long. There is no recorded DNA. The CDR3 is CASRVYGINEKLFF.

This clone ranks as medium-sized in terms of frequency. The chain couples TRBV30 to TRBJ2-1. This CDR3 is 11 amino acids long. The record lacks a DNA sequence. CDR1 GTSNPN and CDR2 SVGIG come from the germline V gene (reference sequence). The CDR3 is CAWRGNNEQFF.

This clone ranks as medium-sized in terms of frequency. The CDR3 here is CATLTGTATGELFF. V and J are TRBV10-3 and TRBJ2-2; TCRdb outputs TRBD1, but without DNA this stays unchecked. This CDR3 contains 14 residues. The entry carries no DNA sequence. Germline V gene data show CDR1 as ENHRY and CDR2 as SYGVKD.

This clone registers medium-sized by frequency. The rearrangement joins TRBV10-3 to TRBJ2-7; no DNA is available, so the TRBD2 call from TCRdb remains unchecked. The germline CDR1 and CDR2 sequences are ENHRY and SYGVKD. CDR3 length equals 13 residues. Only the protein is available. The CDR3 reads CAISETSLYEQYF.

This clone is medium-sized by frequency. J is TRBJ1-1 and V is TRBV30. Germline CDR1 is GTSNPN and CDR2 is SVGIG (reference sequence). This CDR3 comprises 15 residues. DNA for this receptor is not on file. Here the CDR3 reads CAWSTLWRSNTEAFF.

By frequency, this clone registers medium-sized. This chain uses TRBV30 with TRBJ2-6; TCRdb outputs TRBD1, but without DNA this stays unchecked. This CDR3 comprises 17 residues. A DNA sequence was not provided. The V gene's germline CDR1 is GTSNPN and CDR2 SVGIG (reference sequence). CDR3 sequence reads: CAWSPGQTSSGANVLTF.

Frequency places this clone as medium-sized. The chain recombines TRBV6-5 with TRBJ2-1; the TRBD1 assignment by TCRdb is unverifiable without DNA. This CDR3 has 14 residues. The record lacks a DNA sequence. Per the germline V gene, CDR1 is MNHEY and CDR2 is SVGAGI. CDR3 region: CASSWTGGYNEQFF.

Considering frequency, this clone is medium-sized. The V and J genes are TRBV4-1 and TRBJ2-3; checking the TCRdb D call of TRBD2 is not possible without DNA. CDR3 length: 22 residues. The protein alone is recorded here. The V gene's germline CDR1 is MGHRA and CDR2 YSYEKL. CDR3 loop: CASSRRGARLAGDRAPTDTQYF.

By frequency, this clone registers medium-sized (0.01 to 0.1%). J is TRBJ2-6 and V is TRBV6-1; TCRdb calls TRBD2, which cannot be checked without DNA. This CDR3 is 13 amino acids long. This entry has no DNA. Germline CDR1 MNHNS, CDR2 SASEGT. CDR3 in amino acids: CASKPSGANVLTF.

Judged by frequency, this clone is medium-sized. The chain has TRBV18 and TRBJ2-1; TCRdb lists TRBD2, though no DNA is available to test this call. The germline gives CDR1 KGHSH, CDR2 LQKENI. The CDR3 has 16 residues. Nucleotide data are not available. The CDR3 sequence: CASSPRLAGGWYEQFF.

Judged by frequency, this clone is medium-sized. This sequence joins TRBV7-8 and TRBJ1-5. This CDR3 is built from 16 residues. This entry has no DNA. In germline, CDR1 is SGHVS, CDR2 FQNEAQ. CDR3 in amino acids: CASSLFAVRVDQPQHF. Complete variable domain (other parts from reference TRBV7-8 and TRBJ1-5): GAGVSQSPRYKVAKRGQDVALRCDPISGHVSLFWYQQALGQGPEFLTYFQNEAQLDKSGLPSDRFFAERPEGSVSTLKIQRTQQEDSAVYLCASSLFAVRVDQPQHFGDGTRLSIL.

This clone registers medium-sized (0.01 to 0.1%) by frequency. This rearrangement joins TRBV6-1 to TRBJ2-7; TCRdb's assignment of TRBD2 cannot be checked, as there is no DNA. Germline assignment: CDR1 MNHNS and CDR2 SASEGT. The CDR3 covers 13 residues. No DNA sequence was recorded. CDR3: CASSLLGTYEQYF.

By frequency, this clone is medium-sized (0.01 to 0.1%). The CDR3 reads CAISVLGGYTF. V gene TRBV10-3 combines with J gene TRBJ1-2. Germline V gene lookup returns CDR1 ENHRY and CDR2 SYGVKD. This CDR3 has 11 residues. Only the protein is available.

This clone counts as medium-sized by frequency. The genes are TRBV5-1 and TRBJ1-2; TCRdb selects TRBD1, and the lack of DNA leaves this call unchecked. Germline V gene sequence: CDR1 SGHRS, CDR2 YFSETQ. The CDR3 contains 14 residues. No nucleotide data were recorded. CDR3 in amino acids: CASSRTGENYGYTF.

This clone registers medium-sized by frequency. The V gene is TRBV11-2, the J gene TRBJ2-7. From germline, CDR1 is SGHAT and CDR2 FQNNGV. The length of the CDR3 is 12 residues. Only the protein is on record. Here the CDR3 reads CASSLALREQYF.